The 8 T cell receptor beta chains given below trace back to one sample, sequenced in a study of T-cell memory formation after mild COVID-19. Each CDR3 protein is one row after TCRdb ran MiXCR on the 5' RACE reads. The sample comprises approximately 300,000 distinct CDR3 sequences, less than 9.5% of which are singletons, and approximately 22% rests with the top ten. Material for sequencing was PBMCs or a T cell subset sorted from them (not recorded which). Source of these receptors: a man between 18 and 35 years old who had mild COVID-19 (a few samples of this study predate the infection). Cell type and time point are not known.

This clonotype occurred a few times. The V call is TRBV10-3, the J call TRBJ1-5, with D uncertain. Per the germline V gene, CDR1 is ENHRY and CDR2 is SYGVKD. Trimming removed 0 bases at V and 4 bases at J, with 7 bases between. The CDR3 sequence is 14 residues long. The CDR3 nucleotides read TGTGCCATCAGTGAGTCGACGGGTAATCAGCCCCAGCATTTT. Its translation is CAISESTGNQPQHF.

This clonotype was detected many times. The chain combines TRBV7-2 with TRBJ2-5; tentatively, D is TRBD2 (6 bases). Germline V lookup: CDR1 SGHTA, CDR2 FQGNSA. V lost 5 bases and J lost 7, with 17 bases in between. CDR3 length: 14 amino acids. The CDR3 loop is CASSPVAGFRTQYF. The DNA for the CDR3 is TGTGCCAGCAGCCCAGTGGCGGGATTTAGGACCCAGTACTTC.

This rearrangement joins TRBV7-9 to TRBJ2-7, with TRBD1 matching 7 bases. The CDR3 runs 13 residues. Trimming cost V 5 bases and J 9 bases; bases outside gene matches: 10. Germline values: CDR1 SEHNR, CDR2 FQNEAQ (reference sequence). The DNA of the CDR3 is TGTGCCAGCAGCGGGACAGCCACCACCTCGCAGTACTTC. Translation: CASSGTATTSQYF.

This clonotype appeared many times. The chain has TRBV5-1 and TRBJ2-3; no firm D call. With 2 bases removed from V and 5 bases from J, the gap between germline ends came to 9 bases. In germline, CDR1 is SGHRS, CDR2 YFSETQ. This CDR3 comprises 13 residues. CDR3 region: CASSLSRLDTQYF. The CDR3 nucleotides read TGCGCCAGCAGCTTAAGTCGGTTAGATACGCAGTATTTT.

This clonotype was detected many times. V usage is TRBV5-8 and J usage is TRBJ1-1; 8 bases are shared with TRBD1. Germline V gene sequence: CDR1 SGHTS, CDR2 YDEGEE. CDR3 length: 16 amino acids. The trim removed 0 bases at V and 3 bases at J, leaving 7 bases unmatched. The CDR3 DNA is TGTGCCAGCAGCTTGGGCTACAGGGGGAGGTACACTGAAGCTTTCTTT. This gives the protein CASSLGYRGRYTEAFF.

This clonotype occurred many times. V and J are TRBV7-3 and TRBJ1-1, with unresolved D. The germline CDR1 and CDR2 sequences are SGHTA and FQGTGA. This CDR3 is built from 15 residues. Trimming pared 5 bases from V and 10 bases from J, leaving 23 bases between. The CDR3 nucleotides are TGTGCCAGCAGCCCAGACGGGAAAGTGGGGAGGCGAGCTTTCTTT. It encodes CASSPDGKVGRRAFF.

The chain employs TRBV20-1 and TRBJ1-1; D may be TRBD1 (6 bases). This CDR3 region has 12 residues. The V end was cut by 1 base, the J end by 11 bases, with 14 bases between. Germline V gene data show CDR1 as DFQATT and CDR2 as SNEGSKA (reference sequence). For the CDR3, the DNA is TGCAGTGCTAGAGCAGGGGAGAGTGGGGCTTTCTTT. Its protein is CSARAGESGAFF.

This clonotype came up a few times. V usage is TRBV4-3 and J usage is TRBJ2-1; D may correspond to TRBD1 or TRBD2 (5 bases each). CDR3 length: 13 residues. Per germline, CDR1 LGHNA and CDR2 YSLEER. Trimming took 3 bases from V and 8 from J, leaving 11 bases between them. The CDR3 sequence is CASSQQGSDEQFF. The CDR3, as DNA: TGCGCCAGCAGCCAGCAGGGTAGCGATGAGCAGTTCTTC.